This T cell receptor beta chain was identified in a study of blood T cell repertoires in COVID-19. Across the study: The origin of the acute and convalescent COVID-19 samples was the United States, Italy and Spain. Sample material is recorded as cDNA or gDNA derived from T cells, B-cell-depleted T cells, or PBMCs.

Original methodology: Estimated nucleated cell counts came from reference gene primer amplification. The protocol was immunoSEQ multiplex PCR, while the TCRdb copy is restricted to in-frame clones and leaves out a portion. V and J calls and clone size are copied from that table; D and trimming were computed from the DNA. The repertoire holds fewer than 350,000 clones, with 81% as singletons. The sample comprised peripheral blood. The sequence came from an older woman with active or convalescent COVID-19.

In DNA form, the CDR3 reads TGTGCCAGCACTAGGATACAGGGCGGGGAAAAACTGTTTTTT. It specifies CASTRIQGGEKLFF. The genes are TRBV2 and TRBJ1-4; possible D gene TRBD1, 6 bases. CDR1 is SNHLY and CDR2 is FYNNEI in the germline V gene. The CDR3 is 14 amino acids. V lost 7 bases to trimming and J lost 8 bases, with 17 bases between them.